These 26 T cell receptor beta chains were all obtained from the same sample, sequenced in a study of T cell responses to AZD1222 COVID-19 vaccine. Profiling relied on immunoSEQ multiplex PCR, and the TCRdb table lists in-frame clones only, not all of them. The sample records around 120,000 clones, more than 70% being singletons. This specimen was peripheral blood, taken 28 days after the second AZD1222 dose. The receptor set was obtained from an adult who received the AZD1222 COVID-19 vaccine.

This sequence joins TRBV7-9 and TRBJ1-5; D may be TRBD1 (5 bases). Germline values: CDR1 SEHNR, CDR2 FQNEAQ (reference sequence). V lost 1 base, J lost 5 bases, and 6 bases lay in between. The CDR3 is made up of 13 amino acids. CDR3 DNA sequence: TGTGCCAGCAGCTTAGTGGGGGATCAGCCCCAGCATTTT. Protein product: CASSLVGDQPQHF.

The V call is TRBV4-1, the J call TRBJ2-7, with D perhaps assigned TRBD1 or TRBD2 (5 bases each). From germline, CDR1 is MGHRA and CDR2 YSYEKL. V lost 7 bases and J 0 bases, leaving 13 bases between the germline ends. The CDR3 is 14 residues long. CDR3: CASTRDQSSYEQYF. The CDR3, as DNA: TGCGCCAGCACCCGGGACCAGAGCTCCTACGAGCAGTACTTC.

The chain employs TRBV30 and TRBJ2-7, with 8 bases aligning to TRBD2. The CDR3 totals 14 residues. The germline V gene encodes CDR1 GTSNPN and CDR2 SVGIG (reference sequence). The V gene end was trimmed by 4 bases and the J gene end by 6 bases; junction bases not matched to a gene: 11. CDR3 sequence: CAWIRGGRRGEQYF. As DNA, the CDR3 is TGTGCCTGGATTCGCGGCGGGAGGAGAGGCGAGCAGTACTTC.

The rearrangement joins TRBV19 to TRBJ2-5, with D perhaps matching TRBD1 (5 bases). The CDR3 totals 13 residues. CDR1 and CDR2 from the germline V gene are LNHDA and SQIVND (reference sequence). The V end lost 4 bases, the J end lost 4 bases, and 10 bases lay between the germline ends. DNA of the CDR3: TGTGCCAGTAGTACGATGGACACAGAGACCCAGTACTTC. It is translated as CASSTMDTETQYF.

CDR3 sequence (DNA): TGTGCCATCAGTGAGCCCGAGAGGGTCTCTGGGGCCAACGTCCTGACTTTC. Amino acid sequence: CAISEPERVSGANVLTF. The chain employs TRBV10-3 and TRBJ2-6; possible D gene TRBD2, 5 bases. V was cut by 2 bases and J by 0 bases, with 11 bases left in between. This CDR3 has 17 amino acids. Germline assignment: CDR1 ENHRY and CDR2 SYGVKD.

The chain has TRBV7-6 and TRBJ1-3, with D possibly being TRBD1 (5 bases). Germline V gives CDR1 SGHVS, CDR2 FNYEAQ. The CDR3 length is 15 residues. Trimming cost V 2 bases and J 0 bases, with 8 bases left between them. CDR3 in amino acids: CASSLSRDSGNTIYF. CDR3 nucleotide sequence: TGTGCCAGCAGCTTAAGCAGGGACTCTGGAAACACCATATATTTT.

The V gene is TRBV19, the J gene TRBJ2-7; tentatively, D is TRBD1 (5 bases). The V gene's germline CDR1 is LNHDA and CDR2 SQIVND (reference sequence). The V gene lost 6 bases and the J gene lost 2 bases, with 23 bases spanning the gap. The CDR3 spans 17 residues. CDR3 sequence reads: CASSLPRGGDSPYEQYF. The DNA for the CDR3 is TGTGCCAGTAGCCTTCCTAGGGGCGGAGACTCCCCCTACGAGCAGTACTTC.

V usage is TRBV28 and J usage is TRBJ2-7; 13 bases align to TRBD2. The V gene end was trimmed by 2 bases and the J gene end by 0 bases; junction bases not matched to a gene: 7. The germline gives CDR1 MDHEN, CDR2 SYDVKM. This CDR3 has 18 amino acids. Here the CDR3 reads CASSLQGTSGVVSYEQYF. In nucleotides, the CDR3 is TGTGCCAGCAGTTTACAAGGGACTAGCGGGGTCGTCTCCTACGAGCAGTACTTC.

This clone has just one count. The rearrangement joins TRBV13 to TRBJ2-5; D call uncertain. Germline V gene data show CDR1 as PRHDT and CDR2 as FYEKMQ (reference sequence). V was clipped by 5 bases and J by 4 bases, with 5 bases between them. The CDR3 length is 11 residues. The CDR3 is CASSLTETQYF. In nucleotides, the CDR3 is TGTGCCAGCAGCCTTACAGAGACCCAGTACTTC.

This clone was seen only a few times. V gene TRBV7-9 combines with J gene TRBJ2-7, with D possibly called TRBD1 or TRBD2 (5 bases each). The CDR3 covers 15 residues. V shed 1 base and J shed 5 bases, with 15 bases lying between them. Germline CDR1 reads SEHNR; CDR2 reads FQNEAQ (reference sequence). CDR3 region: CASSLDGTKSNEQYF. For the CDR3, the DNA is TGTGCCAGCAGCTTAGACGGGACCAAGTCTAACGAGCAGTACTTC.

V gene TRBV7-9 combines with J gene TRBJ1-2, with D hard to call. This CDR3 spans 15 amino acids. Trimming took off 1 base at V and 3 bases at J, with 12 bases between the two ends. CDR1 SEHNR and CDR2 FQNEAQ come from the germline V gene (reference sequence). The CDR3 nucleotides read TGTGCCAGCAGCTTAGTCCAGGAGCCCCACTATGGCTACACCTTC. This sequence encodes CASSLVQEPHYGYTF.

The chain has TRBV9 and TRBJ2-7; 7 bases are a match to TRBD2. This CDR3 is 14 amino acids long. V gave up 0 bases and J gave up 2 bases; unmatched junction bases: 2. Looked up from germline, CDR1 is SGDLS and CDR2 is YYNGEE. The CDR3 loop reads CASSVGAGAYEQYF. DNA of the CDR3: TGTGCCAGCAGCGTAGGGGCGGGGGCCTACGAGCAGTACTTC. The complete variable domain, with remaining parts taken from reference TRBV9 and TRBJ2-7, reads DSGVTQTPKHLITATGQRVTLRCSPRSGDLSVYWYQQSLDQGLQFLIQYYNGEERAKGNILERFSAQQFPDLHSELNLSSLELGDSALYFCASSVGAGAYEQYFGPGTRLTVT.

This clone was seen only once. This chain links TRBV13 with TRBJ2-7; 7 bases line up with TRBD2. V lost 2 bases, J lost 6 bases, and 10 bases stayed unmatched. Germline CDR1 PRHDT, CDR2 FYEKMQ (reference sequence). The CDR3 has 15 residues. This CDR3 reads CASSLWLGGSGEQYF. CDR3 DNA sequence: TGTGCCAGCAGCTTATGGCTCGGGGGGTCGGGCGAGCAGTACTTC. The variable domain in full, with the rest retrieved from reference TRBV13 and TRBJ2-7, is AAGVIQSPRHLIKEKRETATLKCYPIPRHDTVYWYQQGPGQDPQFLISFYEKMQSDKGSIPDRFSAQQFSDYHSELNMSSLELGDSALYFCASSLWLGGSGEQYFGPGTRLTVT.

J is TRBJ1-1 and V is TRBV19; 10 nucleotides line up with TRBD1. Germline V gives CDR1 LNHDA, CDR2 SQIVND (reference sequence). The V segment lost 5 bases and the J segment 11 bases; nucleotides outside the gene matches: 8. This CDR3 comprises 13 residues. The CDR3 sequence: CASSGTGDSSAFF. CDR3 DNA: TGTGCCAGTAGTGGGACAGGGGATTCCAGTGCTTTCTTT. The complete variable domain, with remaining parts taken from reference TRBV19 and TRBJ1-1, reads DGGITQSPKYLFRKEGQNVTLSCEQNLNHDAMYWYRQDPGQGLRLIYYSQIVNDFQKGDIAEGYSVSREKKESFPLTVTSAQKNPTAFYLCASSGTGDSSAFFGQGTRLTVV.

The J gene is TRBJ2-3, the V gene TRBV10-3; tentative D call: TRBD2 (6 bases). V lost 5 bases, J lost 0 bases, and 12 bases lay in between. There are 15 residues in the CDR3. CDR1 and CDR2 from the germline V gene are ENHRY and SYGVKD. CDR3 in DNA: TGTGCCATCAGTTTAGCGGATACTAGCACAGATACGCAGTATTTT. Translating gives CAISLADTSTDTQYF.

In this sample, this clone turned up once. As DNA, the CDR3 is TGTGCCAGCAGCCCCGGAAACGGCGGAACATCGGACAATGAGCAGTTCTTC. It translates to CASSPGNGGTSDNEQFF. The rearrangement joins TRBV5-8 to TRBJ2-1; D gene uncertain. V gave up 4 bases and J gave up 5 bases, with 22 bases separating them. CDR3 length: 17 residues. The germline V gene encodes CDR1 SGHTS and CDR2 YDEGEE. Based on the CDR3 plus reference TRBV5-8 and TRBJ2-1, the full variable domain is EAGVTQSPTHLIKTRGQQATLRCSPISGHTSVYWYQQALGLGLQFLLWYDEGEERNRGNFPPRFSGRQFPNYSSELNVNALELEDSALYLCASSPGNGGTSDNEQFFGPGTRLTVL.

The V and J genes are TRBV14 and TRBJ1-1; D is unresolved. Germline V gene lookup returns CDR1 SGHDN and CDR2 FVKESK. The length of the CDR3 is 14 residues. The V end lost 2 bases, the J end lost 4 bases, and 11 bases lay between the germline ends. CDR3 region: CASSQRHLGTEAFF. The DNA for the CDR3 is TGTGCCAGCAGCCAACGACACCTTGGCACTGAAGCTTTCTTT.

This clone has more than one count but fewer than ten. This sample includes further DNA sequences coding for the same CDR3. CDR3 region: CASSIGQGGQPQHF. Written as DNA, the CDR3 is TGTGCCAGTAGTATCGGACAGGGTGGTCAGCCCCAGCATTTT. V usage is TRBV19 and J usage is TRBJ1-5; 8 positions agree with TRBD1. J was trimmed by 6 bases and V by 3 bases; bases with no gene match: 4. CDR1 and CDR2 from the germline V gene are LNHDA and SQIVND (reference sequence). This CDR3 has 14 amino acids.

Here the CDR3 DNA reads TGTGCCAGCAGCTTGGAGATATTTGGGAACACTGAAGCTTTCTTT. Translating gives CASSLEIFGNTEAFF. The V and J genes are TRBV5-6 and TRBJ1-1; no clear D gene. Germline V gene sequence: CDR1 SGHDT, CDR2 YYEEEE. Trimming stripped 0 bases from V and 1 base from J, with 10 bases between. The CDR3 is 15 amino acids.

The chain carries TRBV7-3 and TRBJ2-3; a possible D gene is TRBD2 (5 bases). The germline V gene encodes CDR1 SGHTA and CDR2 FQGTGA. The CDR3 is made up of 13 amino acids. V shed 5 bases and J shed 5 bases, with 11 bases lying between them. This chain's CDR3 is CASSPGSRDTQYF. In DNA, the CDR3 is TGTGCCAGCAGCCCGGGATCTAGAGATACGCAGTATTTT.

The chain recombines TRBV9 with TRBJ2-7; D gene ambiguous. V was shortened by 2 bases and J by 5 bases, with 11 bases between the two germline ends. The CDR3 contains 13 residues. Germline V gene data show CDR1 as SGDLS and CDR2 as YYNGEE. This CDR3 reads CASSVRQMDEQYF. As DNA, the CDR3 is TGTGCCAGCAGCGTTAGGCAGATGGACGAGCAGTACTTC.

V usage is TRBV21-1 and J usage is TRBJ2-5; TRBD1 is the table's D call and was not checked against the DNA. TRBV21-1 is a pseudogene segment. The CDR3 has 14 amino acids. The CDR3 DNA reads as TGTGCCAGCACCTCCAGGACAGGTGGAAAGACCCAGTACTTC. Translating gives CASTSRTGGKTQYF.

The J gene is TRBJ1-2, the V gene TRBV28; tentatively, D is TRBD1 (5 bases). Germline V gene sequence: CDR1 MDHEN, CDR2 SYDVKM. The ends were cut back, 2 bases at V and 2 bases at J, with 9 bases in the middle. The CDR3 runs to 14 residues. CDR3 sequence reads: CASSLGTKNYGYTF. In DNA, the CDR3 is TGTGCCAGCAGTTTAGGGACGAAAAACTATGGCTACACCTTC.

This clone was counted between two and nine times. The chain employs TRBV4-2 and TRBJ1-1; D is perhaps TRBD1 (5 bases). V was trimmed by 1 base and J by 4 bases, leaving 16 bases between them. The CDR3 spans 16 residues. Germline assignment: CDR1 LGHNA and CDR2 YNFKEQ. The CDR3 DNA is TGTGCCAGCAGCCAAGGGGGCGAGGGTATGGGCACTGAAGCTTTCTTT. It is translated as CASSQGGEGMGTEAFF.

The rearrangement uses TRBV21-1 and TRBJ2-1. TRBV21-1 is a documented pseudogene. The CDR3 sequence is 13 residues long. CDR3 sequence: CASRKASYNEQFF. The CDR3 bases are TGTGCCAGCCGGAAAGCCTCCTACAATGAGCAGTTCTTC.

This rearrangement joins TRBV28 to TRBJ2-5; 8 positions match TRBD1. V was clipped by 4 bases and J by 2 bases; unmatched bases: 12. Per germline, CDR1 MDHEN and CDR2 SYDVKM. This CDR3 has 17 residues. The DNA of the CDR3 is TGTGCCAGCAGTTCAGGGTCGGGCAGGGGGCAACAAGAGACCCAGTACTTC. This translates into CASSSGSGRGQQETQYF.